By frequency in the sample, the clone carrying this T cell receptor (beta chain) is medium-sized. Its antigen is not identified. TRB rearrangements were amplified by multiplex PCR with BIOMED2 TRB-A/B primers. TCRdb processed the multiplex PCR reads anew with MiXCR; each CDR3 protein has one entry. Among about 8,900 distinct CDR3 sequences listed, about two fifths were seen once. This entry comes from a study of T and B cells in COVID-19 patients. Background on the study: Median age was 34 years in the recovered cohort and 67 years in the active-infection cohort. Overall study findings and caveats: At recovery TRB diversity and richness exceeded healthy donors, after highly clonal active COVID-19 repertoires.

The CDR3 extends over 12 amino acids. In germline, CDR1 is SQVTM, CDR2 ANQGSEA. V lost 2 bases and J 2 bases, leaving 6 bases between the germline ends. TRB was amplified from around 250-500 ng of blood genomic DNA. The sequencing input was blood. V is TRBV29-1 and J is TRBJ1-2; D gene uncertain. The clonotype comes from a human donor with active COVID-19. The CDR3 DNA reads as TGCAGCGTTGAAAACGGAAACTATGGCTACACCTTC. This encodes CSVENGNYGYTF.